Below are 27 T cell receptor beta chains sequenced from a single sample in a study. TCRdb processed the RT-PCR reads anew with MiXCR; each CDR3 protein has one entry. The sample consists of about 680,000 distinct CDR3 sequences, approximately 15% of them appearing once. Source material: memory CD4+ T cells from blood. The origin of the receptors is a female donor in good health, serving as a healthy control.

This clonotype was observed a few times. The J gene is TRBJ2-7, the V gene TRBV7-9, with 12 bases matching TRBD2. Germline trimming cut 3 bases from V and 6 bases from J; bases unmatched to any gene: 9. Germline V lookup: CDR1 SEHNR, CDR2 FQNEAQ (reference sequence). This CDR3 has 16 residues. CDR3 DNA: TGTGCCAGCAGCTTGAGTCAGGGACTAGCGGGTTCCGAGCAGTACTTC. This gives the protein CASSLSQGLAGSEQYF.

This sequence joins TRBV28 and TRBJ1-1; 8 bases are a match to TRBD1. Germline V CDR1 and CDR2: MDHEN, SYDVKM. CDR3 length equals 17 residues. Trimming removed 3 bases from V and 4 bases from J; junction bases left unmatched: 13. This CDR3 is CASSFWQGALMGTEAFF. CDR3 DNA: TGTGCCAGCAGTTTCTGGCAGGGGGCCTTAATGGGCACTGAAGCTTTCTTT.

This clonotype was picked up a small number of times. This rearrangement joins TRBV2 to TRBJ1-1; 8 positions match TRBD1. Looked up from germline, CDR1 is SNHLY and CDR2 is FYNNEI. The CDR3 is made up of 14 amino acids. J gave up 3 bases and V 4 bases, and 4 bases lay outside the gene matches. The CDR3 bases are TGTGCCAGCAGTGTGCAGGGGGCGGACACTGAAGCTTTCTTT. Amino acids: CASSVQGADTEAFF.

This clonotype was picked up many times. CDR3: CASSFRVAQLYNEQFF. The CDR3 nucleotides read TGTGCCAGCAGCTTCCGGGTAGCGCAACTATACAATGAGCAGTTCTTC. The genes are TRBV5-6 and TRBJ2-1; D is possibly TRBD2 (5 bases). Trimming left V 2 bases short and J 4 bases short, with 16 bases between. This CDR3 spans 16 amino acids. Germline V gene sequence: CDR1 SGHDT, CDR2 YYEEEE.

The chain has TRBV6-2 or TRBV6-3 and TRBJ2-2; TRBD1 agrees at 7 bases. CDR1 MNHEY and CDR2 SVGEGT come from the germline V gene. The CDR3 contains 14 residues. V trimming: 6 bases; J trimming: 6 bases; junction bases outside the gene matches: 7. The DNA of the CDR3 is TGTGCCAGCAGCATGACAGGGCGGCCCGGGGAGCTGTTTTTT. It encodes CASSMTGRPGELFF.

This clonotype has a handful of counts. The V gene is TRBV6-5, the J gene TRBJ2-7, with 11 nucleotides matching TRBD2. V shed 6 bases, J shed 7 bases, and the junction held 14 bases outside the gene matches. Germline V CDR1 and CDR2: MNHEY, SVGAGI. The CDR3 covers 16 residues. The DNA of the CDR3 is TGTGCCAGCAGATCTACCGGGACTAGCGGTTTTAGAGAGCAGTACTTC. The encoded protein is CASRSTGTSGFREQYF.

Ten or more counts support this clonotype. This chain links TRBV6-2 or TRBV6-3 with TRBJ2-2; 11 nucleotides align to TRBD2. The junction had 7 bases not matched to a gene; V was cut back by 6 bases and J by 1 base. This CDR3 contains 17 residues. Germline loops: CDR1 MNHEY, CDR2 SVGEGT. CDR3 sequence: CASRPRLAGQNTGELFF. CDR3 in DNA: TGTGCCAGCAGACCCAGACTAGCGGGGCAGAACACCGGGGAGCTGTTTTTT.

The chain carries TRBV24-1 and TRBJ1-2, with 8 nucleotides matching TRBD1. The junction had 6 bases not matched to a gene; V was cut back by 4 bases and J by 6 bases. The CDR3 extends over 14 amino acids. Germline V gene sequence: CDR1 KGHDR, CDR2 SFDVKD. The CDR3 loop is CATSEAGGWDGYTF. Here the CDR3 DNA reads TGTGCCACCAGTGAGGCAGGGGGCTGGGATGGCTACACCTTC.

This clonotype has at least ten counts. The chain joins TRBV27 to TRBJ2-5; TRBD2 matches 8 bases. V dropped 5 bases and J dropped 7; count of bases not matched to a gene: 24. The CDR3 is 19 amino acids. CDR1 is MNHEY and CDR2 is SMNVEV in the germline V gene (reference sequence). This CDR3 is CASSPFGGGSGAPLGTQYF. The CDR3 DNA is TGTGCCAGCAGTCCGTTCGGTGGCGGTAGCGGGGCCCCTCTGGGGACCCAGTACTTC.

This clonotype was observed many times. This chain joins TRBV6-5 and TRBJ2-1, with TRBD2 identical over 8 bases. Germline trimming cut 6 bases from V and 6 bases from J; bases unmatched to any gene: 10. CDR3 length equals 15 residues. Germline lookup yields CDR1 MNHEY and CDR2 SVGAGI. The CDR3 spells CASSRSGGPVNEQFF. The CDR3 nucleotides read TGTGCCAGCAGCCGGAGCGGGGGACCGGTCAATGAGCAGTTCTTC.

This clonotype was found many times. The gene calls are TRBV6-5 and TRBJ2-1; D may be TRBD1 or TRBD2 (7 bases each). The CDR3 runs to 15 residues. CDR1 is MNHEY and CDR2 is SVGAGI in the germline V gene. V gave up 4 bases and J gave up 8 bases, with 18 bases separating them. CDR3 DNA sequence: TGTGCCAGCAGTTTGGCCGGGACTACAGGGGATGAGCAGTTCTTC. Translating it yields CASSLAGTTGDEQFF.

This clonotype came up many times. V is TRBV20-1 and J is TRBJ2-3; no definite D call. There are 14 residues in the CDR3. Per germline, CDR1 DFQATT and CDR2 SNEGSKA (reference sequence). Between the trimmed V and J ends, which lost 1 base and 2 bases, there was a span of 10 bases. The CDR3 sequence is CSARGSANTDTQYF. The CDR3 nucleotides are TGCAGTGCTAGAGGATCGGCTAACACAGATACGCAGTATTTT.

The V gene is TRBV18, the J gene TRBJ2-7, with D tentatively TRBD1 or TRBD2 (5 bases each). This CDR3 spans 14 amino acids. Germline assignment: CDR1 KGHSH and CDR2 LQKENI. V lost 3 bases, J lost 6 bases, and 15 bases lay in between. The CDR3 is CASSPQPNGGEQYF. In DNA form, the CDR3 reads TGTGCCAGCTCACCCCAGCCGAATGGGGGCGAGCAGTACTTC.

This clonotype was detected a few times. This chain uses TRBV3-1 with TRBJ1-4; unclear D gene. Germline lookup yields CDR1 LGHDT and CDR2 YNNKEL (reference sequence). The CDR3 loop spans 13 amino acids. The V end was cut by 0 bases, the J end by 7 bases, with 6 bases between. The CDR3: CASSQEPTEKLFF. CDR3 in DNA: TGTGCCAGCAGCCAAGAACCGACTGAAAAACTGTTTTTT.

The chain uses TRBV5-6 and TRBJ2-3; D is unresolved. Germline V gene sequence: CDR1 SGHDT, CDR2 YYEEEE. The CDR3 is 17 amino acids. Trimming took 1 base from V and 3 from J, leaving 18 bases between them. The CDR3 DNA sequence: TGTGCCAGCAGCTTGATTTTTCGTAGTCTCCGAACAGATACGCAGTATTTT. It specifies CASSLIFRSLRTDTQYF. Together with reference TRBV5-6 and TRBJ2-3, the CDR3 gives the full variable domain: DAGVTQSPTHLIKTRGQQVTLRCSPKSGHDTVSWYQQALGQGPQFIFQYYEEEERQRGNFPDRFSGHQFPNYSSELNVNALLLGDSALYLCASSLIFRSLRTDTQYFGPGTRLTVL.

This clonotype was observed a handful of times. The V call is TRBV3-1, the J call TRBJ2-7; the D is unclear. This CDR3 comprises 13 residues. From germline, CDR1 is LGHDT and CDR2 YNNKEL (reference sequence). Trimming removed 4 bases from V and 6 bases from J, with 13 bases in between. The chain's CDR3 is CASSPGLLGEQYF. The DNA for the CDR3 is TGTGCCAGCAGCCCCGGGCTTCTCGGCGAGCAGTACTTC.

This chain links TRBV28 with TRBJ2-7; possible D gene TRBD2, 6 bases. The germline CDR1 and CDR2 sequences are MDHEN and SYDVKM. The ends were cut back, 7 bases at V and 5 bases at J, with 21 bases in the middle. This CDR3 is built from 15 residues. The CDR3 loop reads CASTNPVEGRHEQYF. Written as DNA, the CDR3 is TGTGCCAGCACAAACCCTGTGGAGGGTCGCCACGAGCAGTACTTC.

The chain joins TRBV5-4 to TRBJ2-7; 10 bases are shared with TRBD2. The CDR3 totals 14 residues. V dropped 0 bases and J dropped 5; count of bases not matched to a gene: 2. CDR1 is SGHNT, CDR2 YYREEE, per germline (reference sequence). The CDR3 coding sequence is TGTGCCAGCAGCTTGGATAGCGGGAGGCACGAGCAGTACTTC. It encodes CASSLDSGRHEQYF. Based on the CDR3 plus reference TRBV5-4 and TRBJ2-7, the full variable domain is ETGVTQSPTHLIKTRGQQVTLRCSSQSGHNTVSWYQQALGQGPQFIFQYYREEENGRGNFPPRFSGLQFPNYSSELNVNALELDDSALYLCASSLDSGRHEQYFGPGTRLTVT.

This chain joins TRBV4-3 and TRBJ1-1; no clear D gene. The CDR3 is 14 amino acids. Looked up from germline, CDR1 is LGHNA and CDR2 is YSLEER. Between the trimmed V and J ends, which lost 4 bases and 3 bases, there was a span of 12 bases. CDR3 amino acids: CASSPTWGDTEAFF. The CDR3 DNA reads TGCGCCAGCAGCCCCACGTGGGGAGACACTGAAGCTTTCTTT.

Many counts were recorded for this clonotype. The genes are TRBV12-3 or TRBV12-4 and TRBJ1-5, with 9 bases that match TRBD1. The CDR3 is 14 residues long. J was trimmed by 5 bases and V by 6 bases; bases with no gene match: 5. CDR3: CASSRDRDDQPQHF. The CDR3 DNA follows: TGTGCCAGCAGCCGGGACAGGGATGATCAGCCCCAGCATTTT.

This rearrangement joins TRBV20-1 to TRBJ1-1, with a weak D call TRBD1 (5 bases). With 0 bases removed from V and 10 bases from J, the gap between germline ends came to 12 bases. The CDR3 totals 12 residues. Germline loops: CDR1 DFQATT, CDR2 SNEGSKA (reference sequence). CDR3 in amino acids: CSARDGGPGAFF. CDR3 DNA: TGCAGTGCTAGAGATGGGGGACCGGGAGCTTTCTTT.

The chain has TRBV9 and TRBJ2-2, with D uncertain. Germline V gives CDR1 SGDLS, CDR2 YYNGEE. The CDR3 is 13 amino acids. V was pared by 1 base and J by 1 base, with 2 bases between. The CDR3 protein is CASSVWNTGELFF. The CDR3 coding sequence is TGTGCCAGCAGCGTATGGAACACCGGGGAGCTGTTTTTT. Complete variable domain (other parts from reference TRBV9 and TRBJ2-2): DSGVTQTPKHLITATGQRVTLRCSPRSGDLSVYWYQQSLDQGLQFLIQYYNGEERAKGNILERFSAQQFPDLHSELNLSSLELGDSALYFCASSVWNTGELFFGEGSRLTVL.

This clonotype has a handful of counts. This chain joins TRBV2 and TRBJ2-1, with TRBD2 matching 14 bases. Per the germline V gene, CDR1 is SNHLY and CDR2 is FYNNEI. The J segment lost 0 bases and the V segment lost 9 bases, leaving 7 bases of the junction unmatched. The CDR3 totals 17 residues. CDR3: CARMTSGRARSYNEQFF. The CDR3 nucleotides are TGTGCCAGGATGACTAGCGGGAGGGCCCGCTCCTACAATGAGCAGTTCTTC.

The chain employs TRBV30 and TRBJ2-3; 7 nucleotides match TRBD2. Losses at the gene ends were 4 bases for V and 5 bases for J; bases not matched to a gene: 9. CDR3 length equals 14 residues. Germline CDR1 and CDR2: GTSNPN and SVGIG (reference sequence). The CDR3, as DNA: TGTGCCTGGACTAGCGGCCTTCCCGGAGATACGCAGTATTTT. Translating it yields CAWTSGLPGDTQYF.

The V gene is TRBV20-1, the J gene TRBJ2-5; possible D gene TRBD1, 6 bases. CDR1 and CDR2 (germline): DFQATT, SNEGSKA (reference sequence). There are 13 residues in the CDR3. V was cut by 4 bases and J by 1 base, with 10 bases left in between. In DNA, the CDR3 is TGCAGTGCTATGGACAGAATCCAAGAGACCCAGTACTTC. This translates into CSAMDRIQETQYF.

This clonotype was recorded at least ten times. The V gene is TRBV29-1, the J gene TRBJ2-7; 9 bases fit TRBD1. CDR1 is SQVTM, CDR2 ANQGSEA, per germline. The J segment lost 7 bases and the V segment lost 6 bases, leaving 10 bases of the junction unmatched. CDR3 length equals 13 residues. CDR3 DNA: TGCAGCGTCCCGGGACAGGGATCAGAAGAGCAGTACTTC. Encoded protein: CSVPGQGSEEQYF.

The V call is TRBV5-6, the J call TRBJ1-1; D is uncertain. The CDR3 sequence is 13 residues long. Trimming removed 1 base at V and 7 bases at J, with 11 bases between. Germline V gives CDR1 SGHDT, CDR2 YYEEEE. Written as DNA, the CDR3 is TGTGCCAGCAGCTTGAACGTTTGGAATGAAGCTTTCTTT. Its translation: CASSLNVWNEAFF.